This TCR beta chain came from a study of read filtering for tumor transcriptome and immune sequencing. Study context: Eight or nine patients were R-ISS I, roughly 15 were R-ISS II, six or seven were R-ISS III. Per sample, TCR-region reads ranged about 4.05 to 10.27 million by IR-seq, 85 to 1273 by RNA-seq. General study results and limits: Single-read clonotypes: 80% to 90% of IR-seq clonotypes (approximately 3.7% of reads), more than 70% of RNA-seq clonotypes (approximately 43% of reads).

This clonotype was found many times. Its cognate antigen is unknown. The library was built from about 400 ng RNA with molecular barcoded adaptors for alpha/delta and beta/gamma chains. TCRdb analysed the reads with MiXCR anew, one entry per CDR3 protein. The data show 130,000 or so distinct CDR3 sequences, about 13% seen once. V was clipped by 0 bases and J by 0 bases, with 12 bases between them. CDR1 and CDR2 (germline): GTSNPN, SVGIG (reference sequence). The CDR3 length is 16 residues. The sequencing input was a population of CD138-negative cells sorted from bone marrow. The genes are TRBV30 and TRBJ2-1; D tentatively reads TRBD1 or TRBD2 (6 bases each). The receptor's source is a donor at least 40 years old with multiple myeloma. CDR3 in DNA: TGTGCCTGGAGTGTAGGGGGGAGGAGCTCCTACAATGAGCAGTTCTTC. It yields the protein CAWSVGGRSSYNEQFF. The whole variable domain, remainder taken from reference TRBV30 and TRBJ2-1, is SQTIHQWPATLVQPVGSPLSLECTVEGTSNPNLYWYRQAAGRGLQLLFYSVGIGQISSEVPQNLSASRPQDRQFILSSKKLLLSDSGFYLCAWSVGGRSSYNEQFFGPGTRLTVL.